What follows are 29 T cell receptor beta chains derived from one specimen sequenced in a study of Ad26.COV2.S vaccination and SARS-CoV-2 variants. The data were produced by immunoSEQ multiplex PCR, yet TCRdb's version contains in-frame clones alone and is incomplete. This sample has roughly 380,000 clones, with 92% found just once. This specimen consisted of peripheral blood, obtained after recovery from COVID-19. These receptors originate from a human donor who had recovered from COVID-19.

There are a few counts of this clone. The genes are TRBV5-4 and TRBJ1-1, with D uncertain. Trimming removed 1 base from V and 1 base from J, with 2 bases in between. The CDR3 runs to 12 residues. Per the germline V gene, CDR1 is SGHNT and CDR2 is YYREEE (reference sequence). The DNA of the CDR3 is TGTGCCAGCAGCTTGAGGAACACTGAAGCTTTCTTT. Translation: CASSLRNTEAFF.

The V gene is TRBV19, the J gene TRBJ1-1, with a tentative D call TRBD1 (5 bases). The CDR3 has 14 amino acids. Per the germline V gene, CDR1 is LNHDA and CDR2 is SQIVND (reference sequence). V was cut by 1 base and J by 4 bases, with 10 bases left in between. The CDR3 spells CASSIGPGLTEAFF. For the CDR3, the DNA is TGTGCCAGTAGTATAGGTCCGGGACTCACTGAAGCTTTCTTT.

The chain carries TRBV4-1 and TRBJ2-2; D is undetermined. V was shortened by 0 bases and J by 6 bases, with 11 bases between the two germline ends. Per the germline V gene, CDR1 is MGHRA and CDR2 is YSYEKL. The CDR3 covers 15 residues. The CDR3 sequence is CASSQDAISAGELFF. CDR3 nucleotides: TGCGCCAGCAGCCAAGATGCCATATCCGCCGGGGAGCTGTTTTTT.

The chain uses TRBV7-2 and TRBJ1-4, with D unclear. Germline values: CDR1 SGHTA, CDR2 FQGNSA. The ends were cut back, 3 bases at V and 5 bases at J, with 13 bases in the middle. The CDR3 runs 15 residues. The CDR3 loop reads CASSFEDGRNEKLFF. The CDR3 bases are TGTGCCAGCAGCTTCGAGGACGGAAGAAATGAAAAACTGTTTTTT.

The J gene is TRBJ2-5, the V gene TRBV25-1, with D perhaps TRBD1 (5 bases). The CDR3 runs to 15 residues. The V end lost 3 bases, the J end lost 3 bases, and 14 bases lay between the germline ends. CDR1 MGHDK and CDR2 SYGVNS come from the germline V gene. The CDR3 sequence: CASSDPRRAEETQYF. The CDR3 nucleotides are TGTGCCAGCAGTGACCCCCGCAGGGCCGAAGAGACCCAGTACTTC.

The gene calls are TRBV29-1 and TRBJ1-2; no definite D call. Between the trimmed V and J ends, which lost 6 bases and 0 bases, there was a span of 8 bases. The CDR3 totals 12 residues. The germline V gene has CDR1 SQVTM and CDR2 ANQGSEA. The CDR3 DNA reads TGCAGCGTGCAGGATACTAACTATGGCTACACCTTC. As protein: CSVQDTNYGYTF.

The chain joins TRBV6-4 to TRBJ2-3; 8 nucleotides align to TRBD1. Unmatched junction bases numbered 5, after V lost 4 bases and J lost 2 bases. The CDR3 is made up of 15 amino acids. Germline lookup yields CDR1 MRHNA and CDR2 SNTAGT. The CDR3 DNA reads TGTGCCAGCAGTGTCCGGGACAGGTACACAGATACGCAGTATTTT. Protein sequence: CASSVRDRYTDTQYF.

This rearrangement joins TRBV9 to TRBJ2-3; weak D call: TRBD1 (5 bases). CDR3 length: 15 amino acids. In germline, CDR1 is SGDLS, CDR2 YYNGEE. V was cut by 1 base and J by 2 bases, with 11 bases left in between. DNA for the CDR3: TGTGCCAGCAGCGTAAGCAGGGTGGACACAGATACGCAGTATTTT. Translated, it gives CASSVSRVDTDTQYF.

The chain employs TRBV18 and TRBJ2-2, with a tentative D call TRBD1 (6 bases). The CDR3 sequence is 16 residues long. Trimming left V 2 bases short and J 0 bases short, with 10 bases between. Germline CDR1 KGHSH, CDR2 LQKENI. The CDR3 region has the DNA TGTGCCAGCTCACCAAGGACAGAAACGAACACCGGGGAGCTGTTTTTT. This encodes CASSPRTETNTGELFF. The variable domain in full, with the rest retrieved from reference TRBV18 and TRBJ2-2, is NAGVMQNPRHLVRRRGQEARLRCSPMKGHSHVYWYRQLPEEGLKFMVYLQKENIIDESGMPKERFSAEFPKEGPSILRIQQVVRGDSAAYFCASSPRTETNTGELFFGEGSRLTVL.

This clone occurred once. The chain couples TRBV12-5 to TRBJ1-2, with 10 bases matching TRBD1. The V and J ends lost 0 bases and 8 bases, in that order; junction bases with no gene match: 12. Germline-derived CDR1 and CDR2 are LGHNT and FRNRAP. The CDR3 has 17 residues. CDR3 in DNA: TGTGCTAGTGGTTTGGTCCCACGACAGGGGGCATTCTGGGGCTACACCTTC. Translated, it gives CASGLVPRQGAFWGYTF. The whole variable domain, remainder taken from reference TRBV12-5 and TRBJ1-2, is DARVTQTPRHKVTEMGQEVTMRCQPILGHNTVFWYRQTMMQGLELLAYFRNRAPLDDSGMPKDRFSAEMPDATLATLKIQPSEPRDSAVYFCASGLVPRQGAFWGYTFGSGTRLTVV.

The genes are TRBV6-1 and TRBJ1-5; the D gene is possibly TRBD1 (5 bases). The CDR3 is 17 amino acids. Trimming took off 1 base at V and 8 bases at J, with 21 bases between the two ends. Germline CDR1 MNHNS, CDR2 SASEGT. This CDR3 reads CASSEVGGSRMGKPQHF. DNA of the CDR3: TGTGCCAGCAGTGAAGTGGGGGGGAGTCGTATGGGGAAGCCCCAGCATTTT.

This clone has more than one count but fewer than ten. This chain links TRBV25-1 with TRBJ2-7; 8 nucleotides agree with TRBD2. Germline assignment: CDR1 MGHDK and CDR2 SYGVNS. The CDR3 has 14 amino acids. The junction had 7 bases not matched to a gene; V was cut back by 4 bases and J by 5 bases. The CDR3 reads CASSASGRGDEQYF. The CDR3 coding sequence is TGTGCCAGCAGTGCTTCGGGGCGGGGGGACGAGCAGTACTTC.

V gene TRBV29-1 combines with J gene TRBJ1-1; no reliable D call. Germline-derived CDR1 and CDR2 are SQVTM and ANQGSEA. The CDR3 is 14 residues long. The ends were cut back, 2 bases at V and 1 base at J, with 11 bases in the middle. This chain's CDR3 is CSVERARKNTEAFF. Written as DNA, the CDR3 is TGCAGCGTTGAACGAGCACGGAAGAACACTGAAGCTTTCTTT.

This rearrangement joins TRBV5-5 to TRBJ1-6; 8 positions match TRBD1. After removal of 2 bases from V and 10 bases from J, the junction contained 8 bases not matched to a gene. The CDR3 sequence is 15 residues long. The germline V gene encodes CDR1 SGHKS and CDR2 YYEKEE (reference sequence). The CDR3 DNA reads TGTGCCAGCAGCTTCGAGACAGGGGTAGGATCACCCCTCCACTTT. Its protein product is CASSFETGVGSPLHF.

V and J are TRBV11-2 and TRBJ2-1; the match to TRBD1 covers 9 bases. Germline-derived CDR1 and CDR2 are SGHAT and FQNNGV. The CDR3 is 16 residues long. Trimming cost V 5 bases and J 7 bases; bases outside gene matches: 12. CDR3 nucleotides: TGTGCCAGCAGCGTCACTTACAGGGGGCTCATTAATGAGCAGTTCTTC. It encodes CASSVTYRGLINEQFF.

The chain is built from TRBV3-1 (or the pseudogene TRBV3-2) and TRBJ2-7, with D maybe TRBD1 (5 bases). This CDR3 spans 14 amino acids. Trimming took 1 base from V and 5 from J, leaving 12 bases between them. The germline V gene has CDR1 LGHDT and CDR2 YNNKEL (reference sequence). The CDR3 DNA sequence: TGTGCCAGCAGCCAAGGGGCAGGGTGGGACGAGCAGTACTTC. As protein: CASSQGAGWDEQYF.

V usage is TRBV27 and J usage is TRBJ2-7, with TRBD2 matching 7 bases. Germline V gene data show CDR1 as MNHEY and CDR2 as SMNVEV (reference sequence). This CDR3 is 17 amino acids long. With 3 bases clipped from V and 3 bases from J, the junction kept 14 bases outside the gene matches. This CDR3 is CASSLAGEGLGRYEQYF. CDR3 sequence (DNA): TGTGCCAGCAGTTTGGCGGGGGAAGGATTGGGTCGCTACGAGCAGTACTTC.

The chain combines TRBV20-1 with TRBJ1-3; D is unresolved. The CDR3 is made up of 11 amino acids. The germline gives CDR1 DFQATT, CDR2 SNEGSKA (reference sequence). Trimming cost V 6 bases and J 1 base, with 4 bases left between them. As DNA, the CDR3 is TGCAGTGCAAAATCTGGAAACACCATATATTTT. Its protein is CSAKSGNTIYF.

This clone came up a few times. The chain employs TRBV27 and TRBJ2-7; D is unresolved. The germline V and J ends were trimmed by 3 bases and 1 base, with 7 bases remaining between them. Looked up from germline, CDR1 is MNHEY and CDR2 is SMNVEV (reference sequence). This CDR3 is built from 13 residues. In nucleotides, the CDR3 is TGTGCCAGCAGTTTCAGTTATTCCTACGAGCAGTACTTC. Protein product: CASSFSYSYEQYF.

This clone was counted a few times. V gene TRBV25-1 combines with J gene TRBJ1-5; D possibly corresponds to TRBD1 (6 bases). V lost 10 bases to trimming and J lost 7 bases, with 20 bases between them. The CDR3 is made up of 14 amino acids. Per the germline V gene, CDR1 is MGHDK and CDR2 is SYGVNS. The CDR3 loop is CATSPGGPQQPQHF. CDR3 DNA sequence: TGTGCCACGAGTCCGGGGGGCCCACAACAGCCCCAGCATTTT.

The chain joins TRBV27 to TRBJ1-1; TRBD1 agrees at 9 bases. Germline CDR1 and CDR2: MNHEY and SMNVEV (reference sequence). The CDR3 sequence is 14 residues long. The V segment lost 2 bases and the J segment 5 bases; nucleotides outside the gene matches: 3. The CDR3 sequence: CASSLNRGQTEAFF. In DNA, the CDR3 is TGTGCCAGCAGTTTAAACAGGGGGCAGACTGAAGCTTTCTTT.

The chain has TRBV3-1 (or the pseudogene TRBV3-2) and TRBJ2-5; D is possibly TRBD1 or TRBD2 (6 bases each). This CDR3 is built from 15 residues. In germline, CDR1 is LGHDT, CDR2 YNNKEL (reference sequence). V lost 0 bases and J 5 bases, leaving 13 bases between the germline ends. The CDR3 is CASSQDGGGGETQYF. For the CDR3, the DNA is TGTGCCAGCAGCCAAGATGGAGGGGGTGGTGAGACCCAGTACTTC.

The chain's CDR3 is CASSSQSGRDNQPQHF. The CDR3 DNA sequence: TGTGCCAGCAGCTCCCAATCGGGGAGGGACAATCAGCCCCAGCATTTT. The chain employs TRBV7-9 and TRBJ1-5; D unclear. This CDR3 is built from 16 residues. CDR1 is SEHNR, CDR2 FQNEAQ, per germline (reference sequence). Trimming cost V 4 bases and J 3 bases, with 16 bases left between them. Complete variable domain (other parts from reference TRBV7-9 and TRBJ1-5): DTGVSQNPRHKITKRGQNVTFRCDPISEHNRLYWYRQTLGQGPEFLTYFQNEAQLEKSRLLSDRFSAERPKGSFSTLEIQRTEQGDSAMYLCASSSQSGRDNQPQHFGDGTRLSIL.

V usage is TRBV3-1 (or the pseudogene TRBV3-2) and J usage is TRBJ1-1; the D gene is possibly TRBD1 (5 bases). The CDR3 sequence is 15 residues long. Germline V gene data show CDR1 as LGHDT and CDR2 as YNNKEL (reference sequence). Trimming took 4 bases from V and 1 from J, leaving 13 bases between them. In DNA, the CDR3 is TGTGCCAGCAGCCGACAGAGGGATTCGAACACTGAAGCTTTCTTT. It yields the protein CASSRQRDSNTEAFF.

Here the CDR3 DNA reads TGTGCCAGCAGTCCCGGGAGTGAAGCTTTCTTT. Translated, it gives CASSPGSEAFF. The genes are TRBV7-9 and TRBJ1-1; D uncertain. This CDR3 spans 11 amino acids. CDR1 and CDR2 (germline): SEHNR, FQNEAQ (reference sequence). Trimming took 6 bases from V and 7 from J, leaving 9 bases between them.

The V call is TRBV2, the J call TRBJ2-3; tentatively, D is TRBD2 (6 bases). Trimming removed 5 bases from V and 1 base from J, with 10 bases in between. There are 14 residues in the CDR3. Germline-derived CDR1 and CDR2 are SNHLY and FYNNEI. CDR3 amino acids: CASSISSGTDTQYF. The DNA of the CDR3 is TGTGCCAGCAGTATCTCTAGCGGCACAGATACGCAGTATTTT.

The V and J genes are TRBV19 and TRBJ1-5, with D tentatively TRBD1 (5 bases). The CDR3 is 13 residues long. CDR1 is LNHDA, CDR2 SQIVND, per germline (reference sequence). Trimming took 6 bases from V and 2 from J, leaving 8 bases between them. The CDR3 region is CASRGEGNQPQHF. For the CDR3, the DNA is TGTGCCAGTAGGGGGGAAGGCAATCAGCCCCAGCATTTT.

The genes are TRBV7-9 and TRBJ1-1; D remains unclear. The CDR3 sequence is 14 residues long. The V end was cut by 6 bases, the J end by 1 base, with 12 bases between. Germline CDR1 reads SEHNR; CDR2 reads FQNEAQ (reference sequence). The CDR3 nucleotides read TGTGCCAGCAGACTCGACGATGCGAACACTGAAGCTTTCTTT. Its translation: CASRLDDANTEAFF.

CDR3 in amino acids: CSASIRENTEAFF. CDR3 nucleotide sequence: TGCAGTGCTAGTATCCGGGAGAACACTGAAGCTTTCTTT. The V call is TRBV20-1, the J call TRBJ1-1; D is uncertain. Germline-derived CDR1 and CDR2 are DFQATT and SNEGSKA (reference sequence). The CDR3 length is 13 residues. Trimming removed 3 bases from V and 1 base from J, with 9 bases in between.